This T cell receptor (beta chain) appears in the sequencing data of a study of blood T cell repertoires in COVID-19. The overall study: The United States, Italy and Spain supplied acute and convalescent COVID-19 samples. Sample material is recorded as cDNA or gDNA derived from T cells, B-cell-depleted T cells, or PBMCs.

Enrollment of patients from Seattle took place during active infection, with longitudinal follow-up. Germline V CDR1 and CDR2: KGHDR, SFDVKD. The J segment lost 8 bases and the V segment lost 3 bases, leaving 5 bases of the junction unmatched. This CDR3 is 14 amino acids long. As processed by the authors: Reference gene primer amplification gave estimated nucleated cell counts. Generated by immunoSEQ multiplex PCR, the TCRdb table keeps only in-frame clones and is missing some. Clone size and V and J calls were adopted from that table, with D and trimming inferred from the DNA. The repertoire holds approximately 460,000 clones, with approximately 89% as singletons.

This sequence joins TRBV24-1 and TRBJ2-1; 8 positions agree with TRBD2. This clonotype was obtained from a man aged 18 to 35 with COVID-19, enrolled during active disease. The sequenced material came from peripheral blood. As DNA, the CDR3 is TGTGCCACCAGTGATACGCGGGAGGAGGATGAGCAGTTCTTC. As protein: CATSDTREEDEQFF.